The 18 T cell receptor beta chains in this list originate from one sample, sequenced in a study of T-cell memory formation after mild COVID-19 (dated by TCRdb to 2020 to 2022). The library was obtained by 5' RACE. The instrument given in TCRdb is Illumina NovaSeq 6000. TCRdb itself trimmed the public reads at Q25 with fastp, ran MiXCR and retained productive beta chains. Each CDR3 protein gets just one entry, which takes the most common genes and DNA from the rows behind it. The sample table shows 470,000 or so distinct CDR3 sequences, and around 18% are seen once. Roughly 8.4% of the sample is in the top ten clones. Sequenced sample: PBMCs or a T cell subset sorted from them (not recorded which). All receptors come from an adult woman who had mild COVID-19 (a few samples of this study predate the infection). The sample titles of this study are shuffled in the database, so cell type and time point are left out; the donor was told from shared clones.

This chain links TRBV29-1 with TRBJ2-7; D is possibly TRBD2 (6 bases). This CDR3 contains 14 residues. Germline V gene lookup returns CDR1 SQVTM and CDR2 ANQGSEA. The V end lost 4 bases, the J end lost 4 bases, and 17 bases lay between the germline ends. CDR3 nucleotide sequence: TGCAGCGTTGTAGCGGAGGACACCAGTTACGAGCAGTACTTC. Amino acids: CSVVAEDTSYEQYF.

The rearrangement links TRBV2 to TRBJ1-1, with D hard to call. Looked up from germline, CDR1 is SNHLY and CDR2 is FYNNEI. This CDR3 spans 15 amino acids. The V end lost 7 bases, the J end lost 0 bases, and 15 bases lay between the germline ends. The DNA of the CDR3 is TGTGCCAGCAAGGCCTCTAGCCATATGAACACTGAAGCTTTCTTT. Translating gives CASKASSHMNTEAFF.

The chain carries TRBV19 and TRBJ1-2, with a weak D call TRBD1 (6 bases). The CDR3 has 14 amino acids. Trimming took off 3 bases at V and 6 bases at J, with 14 bases between the two ends. CDR1 is LNHDA and CDR2 is SQIVND in the germline V gene (reference sequence). For the CDR3, the DNA is TGTGCCAGTAGTATCAGCACAGGGTCGAATGGCTACACCTTC. It translates to CASSISTGSNGYTF.

In its sample, this clonotype was seen a few times. The V call is TRBV12-3 or TRBV12-4, the J call TRBJ1-1; 8 bases are shared with TRBD1. Trimming took 6 bases from V and 6 from J; bases not matched to a gene: 6. This CDR3 comprises 13 residues. For the CDR3, the DNA is TGTGCCAGCAGACAGGGGGGCACTCCTGAAGCTTTCTTT. As protein: CASRQGGTPEAFF.

DNA of the CDR3: TGTGCCAGCAGTCTAATCGCAACTAATGAAAAACTGTTTTTT. Encoded protein: CASSLIATNEKLFF. This chain links TRBV6-5 with TRBJ1-4; D uncertain. Germline-derived CDR1 and CDR2 are MNHEY and SVGAGI. The CDR3 is 14 residues long. Trimming stripped 5 bases from V and 0 bases from J, with 7 bases between.

This clonotype was seen a few times. This chain connects TRBV20-1 to TRBJ2-1, with TRBD2 identical over 7 bases. The CDR3 is made up of 16 amino acids. CDR1 and CDR2 (germline): DFQATT, SNEGSKA (reference sequence). V was clipped by 2 bases and J by 10 bases; unmatched bases: 17. The CDR3 protein is CSARLHLAASAGEQFF. CDR3 nucleotide sequence: TGCAGTGCTAGACTACACCTAGCGGCCTCTGCGGGAGAGCAGTTCTTC.

The chain is built from TRBV4-1 and TRBJ2-7; TRBD1 matches 7 bases. The CDR3 sequence is 13 residues long. Germline V gene sequence: CDR1 MGHRA, CDR2 YSYEKL. V dropped 8 bases and J dropped 5; count of bases not matched to a gene: 9. The CDR3 DNA follows: TGCGCCAGCGGCAGACAGGGTACCCACGAGCAGTACTTC. Translated: CASGRQGTHEQYF.

V is TRBV15 and J is TRBJ2-7; D gene uncertain. This CDR3 is 12 amino acids long. The germline V gene encodes CDR1 LNHNV and CDR2 YYDKDF (reference sequence). Trimming cost V 0 bases and J 6 bases, with 6 bases left between them. In nucleotides, the CDR3 is TGTGCCACCAGCAGAGACGGTTTCGAGCAGTACTTC. Encoded protein: CATSRDGFEQYF.

In this sample, this clonotype turned up a few times. V and J are TRBV7-6 and TRBJ2-1, with 8 positions matching TRBD2. This CDR3 spans 16 amino acids. From germline, CDR1 is SGHVS and CDR2 FNYEAQ. Trimming cost V 2 bases and J 9 bases; bases outside gene matches: 12. The CDR3 DNA reads as TGTGCCAGCAGCTTACGGGGCGGGGGGATGTTCGGTGAGCAGTTCTTC. Protein: CASSLRGGGMFGEQFF.

This clonotype has just a few counts. The chain is built from TRBV27 and TRBJ2-7; 8 bases are a match to TRBD2. CDR1 is MNHEY, CDR2 SMNVEV, per germline (reference sequence). The trim removed 5 bases at V and 7 bases at J, leaving 19 bases unmatched. The CDR3 has 17 amino acids. The CDR3 loop is CASSPFFSGGAPTEQYF. In DNA, the CDR3 is TGTGCCAGCAGTCCCTTTTTTTCGGGGGGGGCCCCTACTGAGCAGTACTTC.

This chain links TRBV7-9 with TRBJ2-7; 15 bases align to TRBD2. With 4 bases clipped from V and 0 bases from J, the junction kept 7 bases outside the gene matches. This CDR3 contains 18 residues. Germline values: CDR1 SEHNR, CDR2 FQNEAQ (reference sequence). This CDR3 is CASSSPGTSGGSSYEQYF. The CDR3 DNA follows: TGTGCCAGCAGCTCCCCGGGGACTAGCGGGGGGAGCTCCTACGAGCAGTACTTC.

A few counts support this clonotype. This chain connects TRBV20-1 to TRBJ2-1; 9 positions match TRBD1. The CDR3 contains 16 residues. The germline V gene encodes CDR1 DFQATT and CDR2 SNEGSKA (reference sequence). Germline trimming cut 1 base from V and 4 bases from J; bases unmatched to any gene: 8. CDR3 coding DNA: TGCAGTGCTAGAGCTACACAGGGGGCGAGTTACAATGAGCAGTTCTTC. Amino acid sequence: CSARATQGASYNEQFF.

The chain is built from TRBV18 and TRBJ1-1, with D unresolved. The germline V gene encodes CDR1 KGHSH and CDR2 LQKENI. The CDR3 covers 13 residues. Trimming cost V 3 bases and J 4 bases, with 9 bases left between them. CDR3 DNA: TGTGCCAGCTCACCCTTTGAGGGCACTGAAGCTTTCTTT. It is translated as CASSPFEGTEAFF. Complete variable domain (other parts from reference TRBV18 and TRBJ1-1): NAGVMQNPRHLVRRRGQEARLRCSPMKGHSHVYWYRQLPEEGLKFMVYLQKENIIDESGMPKERFSAEFPKEGPSILRIQQVVRGDSAAYFCASSPFEGTEAFFGQGTRLTVV.

Many counts were recorded for this clonotype. The V call is TRBV12-3 or TRBV12-4, the J call TRBJ1-1; D not certain. V was pared by 3 bases and J by 0 bases, with 8 bases between. This CDR3 is 14 amino acids long. The CDR3, as DNA: TGTGCCAGCAGTTTTCAAGGGATGAACACTGAAGCTTTCTTT. Residues: CASSFQGMNTEAFF.

The chain combines TRBV12-3 or TRBV12-4 with TRBJ2-2; D unresolved. The CDR3 runs 12 residues. V lost 6 bases and J 8 bases, leaving 10 bases between the germline ends. The CDR3 nucleotides read TGTGCCAGCAGGTTCCCTGTAGGGGAGCTGTTTTTT. As protein: CASRFPVGELFF.

This chain joins TRBV4-1 and TRBJ2-1, with D perhaps TRBD1 or TRBD2 (5 bases each). Trimming shortened V by 1 base and J by 4 bases, and 17 bases separated the two germline ends. CDR1 MGHRA and CDR2 YSYEKL come from the germline V gene. The CDR3 length is 17 residues. The CDR3 loop reads CASSQAGNLGAYNEQFF. The CDR3 region has the DNA TGCGCCAGCAGCCAAGCAGGCAACCTCGGGGCTTACAATGAGCAGTTCTTC.

This clonotype was seen more than once but under ten times. The V gene is TRBV4-1, the J gene TRBJ2-4, with a possible D match to TRBD2 (6 bases). Germline V gene data show CDR1 as MGHRA and CDR2 as YSYEKL. The CDR3 totals 16 residues. Deletions cut 0 bases from V and 1 base from J, with 10 bases between. In DNA form, the CDR3 reads TGCGCCAGCAGCCAAGAGTATCGGGGGGCCAAAAACATTCAGTACTTC. Translation: CASSQEYRGAKNIQYF.

The gene calls are TRBV12-3 or TRBV12-4 and TRBJ2-5; 7 bases agree with TRBD2. The CDR3 sequence is 15 residues long. Germline trimming cut 7 bases from V and 1 base from J; bases unmatched to any gene: 9. The CDR3 coding sequence is TGTGCCAGCACCAAAGCGGGATTAGGCCAAGAGACCCAGTACTTC. Translation gives CASTKAGLGQETQYF.